This T cell receptor (beta chain) was retrieved from a study of cytomegalovirus exposure and HLA in healthy donors. The CDR3 has 17 residues. Germline V lookup: CDR1 SGDLS, CDR2 YYNGEE. V trimming: 3 bases; J trimming: 4 bases; junction bases outside the gene matches: 15. The PCR employed 60 Vbeta primers together with 13 Jbeta primers. Clones were sequenced by immunoSEQ multiplex PCR, and TCRdb holds only the in-frame ones, with some missing. Its clone listing holds just over 40,000 clones. Sequencing used PBMCs. The chain employs TRBV9 and TRBJ2-7; the match to TRBD1 covers 8 bases. The receptor's source is a man aged 25-45 years in good health and CMV-seronegative. The CDR3 reads CASSASPGTGIMYEQYF. The DNA of the CDR3 is TGTGCCAGCAGCGCAAGTCCCGGGACAGGTATCATGTACGAGCAGTACTTC.